This T cell receptor (beta chain) is drawn from a study of T cell repertoires in cytomegalovirus infection. Overall study results and limits: In two of eight donors, the top clonotype was HLA-C-restricted CMV-specific.

The CDR3 consists of 16 residues. Germline CDR1 and CDR2: SGHAT and FQNNGV. Trimming took 4 bases from V and 0 from J; bases not matched to a gene: 7. TCRdb re-called the reads through MiXCR, storing one row per CDR3 protein. The sample consists of about 60,000 distinct CDR3 sequences, just over 20% of them appearing once. A note on this clonotype: What it recognizes is unknown.

The chain joins TRBV11-2 to TRBJ2-3; 7 bases align to TRBD1. Here the sequenced sample was CD8+ T cells from cultured PBMCs, taken from culture after CMV antigen stimulation. The receptor was isolated from a human donor in good health (CMV status not recorded). Some clones in this sample may be carry-over from other donors' samples. The CDR3 loop reads CASSWTGQFSTDTQYF. The CDR3 DNA is TGTGCCAGCAGCTGGACGGGACAGTTCAGCACAGATACGCAGTATTTT.